The clone carrying this TCR beta chain was seen a handful of times. Its cognate antigen is unknown. Trimming shortened V by 0 bases and J by 7 bases, and 10 bases separated the two germline ends. The germline V gene has CDR1 MNHNY and CDR2 SVGAGI (reference sequence). The CDR3 sequence is 13 residues long. This specimen belongs to a study of beta chain features in type 1 diabetes. Investigators reverse transcribed all isolated RNA, so they sequenced expressed TCRB transcripts. Generated by immunoSEQ multiplex PCR, the TCRdb table keeps only in-frame clones and is missing some. The data hold about 410,000 clones, with about 14% observed a single time. Study conclusions and caveats: Relative to healthy donors, patients appeared to have naive, central memory and Treg TCRB repertoires that were more similar. Among type 1 diabetes patients, VDJ junctions had fewer insertions and more deletions.

The clonotype was recovered from a man in his thirties or forties in good health. Source material: naive CD4+ T cells from blood. V and J are TRBV6-6 and TRBJ2-7; perhaps D is TRBD1 or TRBD2 (6 bases each). As DNA, the CDR3 is TGTGCCAGCAGTTACTCGGGGGGCGGAGAGCAGTACGTC. Its translation: CASSYSGGGEQYV.